The next 32 T cell receptor beta chains were all read from a single sample in a study of human T cells and chemical hapten exposure. Sample time point: patch test 2, 6 weeks after DPC sensitization. The treatment: therapeutic diphenylcyclopropenone sensitization with weekly scalp DPC. MiXCR, run by TCRdb on the RACE reads, gives a single entry per CDR3 protein. The data hold a few hundred thousand distinct CDR3 sequences, with just under 6.5% observed a single time. Material: whole blood, obtained in connection with sensitization to the hapten diphenylcyclopropenone (DPC). The receptor set was obtained from a woman between 18 and 29 years old with alopecia areata. Some clones in this sample may be carry-over from other donors' samples.

This clonotype has ten or more counts. The chain recombines TRBV10-3 with TRBJ1-1; 10 bases map to TRBD1. The CDR3 has 16 residues. Germline CDR1 and CDR2: ENHRY and SYGVKD. The V gene end was trimmed by 6 bases and the J gene end by 4 bases; junction bases not matched to a gene: 11. CDR3 sequence reads: CAISSWDRGSATEAFF. The CDR3 bases are TGTGCCATCAGCTCCTGGGACAGGGGATCGGCCACTGAAGCTTTCTTT.

A few counts support this clonotype. The chain recombines TRBV6-5 with TRBJ1-5; 8 bases fit TRBD1. The CDR3 has 15 amino acids. V dropped 2 bases and J dropped 5; count of bases not matched to a gene: 5. From germline, CDR1 is MNHEY and CDR2 SVGAGI. The CDR3 bases are TGTGCCAGCAGTTACACCGGGACAGGACATCAGCCCCAGCATTTT. It yields the protein CASSYTGTGHQPQHF.

This clonotype was seen more than once but under ten times. The chain links TRBV4-2 to TRBJ2-7, with TRBD2 matching 11 bases. The CDR3 runs 18 residues. Germline values: CDR1 LGHNA, CDR2 YNFKEQ. V dropped 4 bases and J dropped 0; count of bases not matched to a gene: 11. The CDR3 DNA reads as TGTGCCAGCAGCCTGAGTGCGACTAGCGGGGCCAGCTCCTACGAGCAGTACTTC. Its translation is CASSLSATSGASSYEQYF.

This clonotype has at least ten counts. This sequence joins TRBV11-3 and TRBJ2-1, with D uncertain. The CDR3 spans 14 residues. The V end lost 1 base, the J end lost 3 bases, and 7 bases lay between the germline ends. Germline CDR1 reads SGHNT; CDR2 reads YENEEA. DNA of the CDR3: TGTGCCAGCAGCTTAGCCGACCGCTACAATGAGCAGTTCTTC. Protein sequence: CASSLADRYNEQFF.

This clonotype was counted at least ten times. The chain links TRBV6-5 to TRBJ2-6; tentatively, D is TRBD2 (5 bases). The V end was cut by 0 bases, the J end by 0 bases, with 9 bases between. The CDR3 covers 17 residues. Germline-derived CDR1 and CDR2 are MNHEY and SVGAGI. CDR3 in amino acids: CASSYSPGSSGANVLTF. The CDR3 DNA follows: TGTGCCAGCAGTTACTCCCCGGGGAGCTCTGGGGCCAACGTCCTGACTTTC.

This clonotype has only a few counts. The chain joins TRBV7-8 to TRBJ1-5, with D uncertain. Germline CDR1 reads SGHVS; CDR2 reads FQNEAQ. Trimming stripped 5 bases from V and 0 bases from J, with 20 bases between. This CDR3 is built from 18 residues. CDR3 DNA sequence: TGTGCCAGCAGCCGCAAGAGGCAGGTCGAAGGTAGCAATCAGCCCCAGCATTTT. This sequence encodes CASSRKRQVEGSNQPQHF.

This clonotype is medium-sized (0.01 to 0.1%) in the sample. The chain has TRBV6-2 or TRBV6-3 and TRBJ1-5, with D unresolved. The germline gives CDR1 MNHEY, CDR2 SVGEGT. The CDR3 is 15 amino acids. The ends were cut back, 3 bases at V and 6 bases at J, with 15 bases in the middle. The CDR3 spells CASSYSRQSGQPQHF. The CDR3 DNA reads as TGTGCCAGCAGTTATTCGAGGCAGTCCGGTCAGCCCCAGCATTTT.

The genes are TRBV6-2 or TRBV6-3 and TRBJ2-2; D perhaps matches TRBD2 (6 bases). The CDR3 runs 16 residues. Germline V gene lookup returns CDR1 MNHEY and CDR2 SVGEGT. V lost 2 bases to trimming and J lost 6 bases, with 16 bases between them. CDR3 coding DNA: TGTGCCAGCAGTTACCCGGGCGGGGCAGGTGCCGGGGAGCTGTTTTTT. Protein sequence: CASSYPGGAGAGELFF.

This clonotype was detected ten times or more. The rearrangement joins TRBV27 to TRBJ1-5, with a weak D call TRBD1 (6 bases). The CDR3 has 15 amino acids. Trimming removed 2 bases at V and 3 bases at J, with 11 bases between. The germline V gene encodes CDR1 MNHEY and CDR2 SMNVEV (reference sequence). This CDR3 reads CASSLGQGINQPQHF. The CDR3 coding sequence is TGTGCCAGCAGTTTAGGTCAGGGGATCAATCAGCCCCAGCATTTT.

This clonotype was seen ten or more times. This sequence joins TRBV7-2 and TRBJ1-2; D gene uncertain. Between the trimmed V and J ends, which lost 4 bases and 4 bases, there was a span of 10 bases. Germline CDR1 is SGHTA and CDR2 is FQGNSA. The CDR3 consists of 13 residues. The CDR3, as DNA: TGTGCCAGCAGCTCCGACCGTTTCTATGGCTACACCTTC. Amino acid sequence: CASSSDRFYGYTF.

This clonotype has ten or more counts. This chain uses TRBV6-2 or TRBV6-3 with TRBJ1-1; D call uncertain. Trimming took 5 bases from V and 3 from J, leaving 7 bases between them. This CDR3 region has 12 residues. Germline-derived CDR1 and CDR2 are MNHEY and SVGEGT. The CDR3 DNA follows: TGTGCCAGCAGTATCGGGTACACTGAAGCTTTCTTT. Translating it yields CASSIGYTEAFF.

Ten or more counts support this clonotype. The chain has TRBV5-1 and TRBJ2-1; the match to TRBD2 covers 13 bases. CDR3 length: 15 amino acids. Germline loops: CDR1 SGHRS, CDR2 YFSETQ. V shed 4 bases, J shed 4 bases, and the junction held 2 bases outside the gene matches. The CDR3 region has the DNA TGCGCCAGCAGCGAGACTAGCGGGGGGTACAATGAGCAGTTCTTC. This encodes CASSETSGGYNEQFF.

This chain connects TRBV29-1 to TRBJ2-1, with D possibly matching TRBD1 (6 bases). This CDR3 is 14 amino acids long. Germline V gene data show CDR1 as SQVTM and CDR2 as ANQGSEA. V lost 6 bases and J lost 7, with 19 bases in between. The CDR3 reads CSVRPQGSLNEQFF. The CDR3 DNA is TGCAGCGTCCGCCCGCAGGGGTCTTTGAATGAGCAGTTCTTC.

The rearrangement joins TRBV6-1 to TRBJ2-7; 10 bases fit TRBD1. The V segment lost 6 bases and the J segment 4 bases; nucleotides outside the gene matches: 3. CDR1 is MNHNS, CDR2 SASEGT, per germline. The length of the CDR3 is 13 residues. The CDR3 here is CASRAGQGYEQYF. The CDR3 region has the DNA TGTGCCAGCAGAGCGGGACAGGGGTACGAGCAGTACTTC.

The genes are TRBV7-9 and TRBJ2-4; a weak D match, TRBD1 (6 bases). This CDR3 is 15 amino acids long. The V and J ends lost 5 bases and 1 base respectively, with 12 bases between them. Germline CDR1 is SEHNR and CDR2 is FQNEAQ (reference sequence). The CDR3: CASSKYGGAKNIQYF. DNA for the CDR3: TGTGCCAGCAGCAAATATGGGGGCGCCAAAAACATTCAGTACTTC.

The J gene is TRBJ1-6, the V gene TRBV20-1; no definite D call. Trimming removed 6 bases from V and 1 base from J, with 19 bases in between. The germline V gene encodes CDR1 DFQATT and CDR2 SNEGSKA (reference sequence). The CDR3 runs to 17 residues. In nucleotides, the CDR3 is TGCAGTGCCCGTAAGGGCAGGAGGGTTTCCTATAATTCACCCCTCCACTTT. Translation: CSARKGRRVSYNSPLHF.

This clonotype was counted a few times. The chain combines TRBV29-1 with TRBJ2-1; a weak D match, TRBD2 (6 bases). The CDR3 totals 14 residues. Looked up from germline, CDR1 is SQVTM and CDR2 is ANQGSEA. Trimming left V 6 bases short and J 0 bases short, with 12 bases between. The CDR3 region is CSVVDGSSYNEQFF. The CDR3, as DNA: TGCAGCGTCGTAGACGGGAGCTCCTACAATGAGCAGTTCTTC.

In this sample, this clonotype turned up many times. The V call is TRBV11-2, the J call TRBJ2-6, with D tentatively TRBD2 (5 bases). Per the germline V gene, CDR1 is SGHAT and CDR2 is FQNNGV. V was clipped by 5 bases and J by 3 bases, with 11 bases between them. The CDR3 extends over 15 amino acids. This CDR3 is CASSPGEGGANVLTF. Here the CDR3 DNA reads TGTGCCAGCAGCCCCGGCGAGGGTGGGGCCAACGTCCTGACTTTC.

This clonotype was found many times. The J gene is TRBJ2-3, the V gene TRBV6-6, with D hard to call. Germline CDR1 and CDR2: MNHNY and SVGAGI (reference sequence). This CDR3 contains 18 residues. The V end was cut by 0 bases, the J end by 6 bases, with 22 bases between. CDR3 protein: CASSYSSFAGPGPDTQYF. The CDR3 region has the DNA TGTGCCAGCAGTTACTCGAGCTTCGCCGGCCCCGGGCCCGATACGCAGTATTTT.

This clonotype was picked up a small number of times. J is TRBJ2-4 and V is TRBV2; perhaps TRBD2 as D (6 bases). With 7 bases removed from V and 0 bases from J, the gap between germline ends came to 22 bases. Looked up from germline, CDR1 is SNHLY and CDR2 is FYNNEI. This CDR3 has 18 residues. CDR3 bases: TGTGCCAGCACCGCAAGGAACGGGGGTTCAATAGCCAAAAACATTCAGTACTTC. Its protein product is CASTARNGGSIAKNIQYF.

This sequence joins TRBV6-2 or TRBV6-3 and TRBJ1-5; 7 bases map to TRBD1. The germline V gene encodes CDR1 MNHEY and CDR2 SVGEGT. V lost 6 bases and J lost 2; bases outside the gene matches: 7. The CDR3 loop spans 15 amino acids. This chain's CDR3 is CASRPQGSGNQPQHF. The CDR3, as DNA: TGTGCCAGCAGACCACAGGGGTCGGGCAATCAGCCCCAGCATTTT.

This clonotype was recorded many times. V and J are TRBV2 and TRBJ2-3; TRBD1 or TRBD2 may be the D gene (5 bases each). This CDR3 is built from 15 residues. Germline assignment: CDR1 SNHLY and CDR2 FYNNEI. Trimming cost V 4 bases and J 0 bases, with 11 bases left between them. The CDR3 spells CASSAGTASTDTQYF. The CDR3, as DNA: TGTGCCAGCAGTGCTGGGACGGCTAGCACAGATACGCAGTATTTT.

This clonotype occurred many times. V is TRBV5-1 and J is TRBJ1-1; weak D call: TRBD1 (5 bases). The CDR3 contains 13 residues. Germline-derived CDR1 and CDR2 are SGHRS and YFSETQ. Trimming took off 3 bases at V and 8 bases at J, with 14 bases between the two ends. The CDR3 protein is CASSYGTLGEAFF. The CDR3 nucleotides read TGCGCCAGCAGCTACGGGACCCTAGGGGAAGCTTTCTTT.

In its sample, this clonotype was seen many times. This chain joins TRBV2 and TRBJ1-5; maybe TRBD1 (6 bases). Germline V gene data show CDR1 as SNHLY and CDR2 as FYNNEI. The CDR3 has 14 amino acids. V was pared by 8 bases and J by 0 bases, with 11 bases between. CDR3 nucleotide sequence: TGTGCCAGCTCGGAGACAGGTAGCAATCAGCCCCAGCATTTT. Protein: CASSETGSNQPQHF.

This clonotype was observed many times. V and J are TRBV7-9 and TRBJ1-5; no definite D call. The germline gives CDR1 SEHNR, CDR2 FQNEAQ (reference sequence). This CDR3 is built from 14 residues. V was clipped by 5 bases and J by 6 bases, with 14 bases between them. DNA for the CDR3: TGTGCCAGCAGCCTCGAAGGCTGGAGTCAGCCCCAGCATTTT. Its protein product is CASSLEGWSQPQHF.

In its sample, this clonotype was seen many times. V and J are TRBV6-5 and TRBJ1-2; D gene ambiguous. From germline, CDR1 is MNHEY and CDR2 SVGAGI. The CDR3 is 14 residues long. The V end was cut by 6 bases, the J end by 0 bases, with 11 bases between. CDR3 region: CASRRGSSNYGYTF. The CDR3 region has the DNA TGTGCCAGCAGGAGAGGGAGTTCTAACTATGGCTACACCTTC.

Concerning this clonotype itself: This may be a read error, as it is one base from a much larger clone. V is TRBV2 and J is TRBJ2-6, with D tentatively TRBD1 (5 bases). The CDR3 runs 16 residues. The germline V gene encodes CDR1 SNHLY and CDR2 FYNNEI. The CDR3 DNA sequence: TGTGCCAGCAGGGAAAAGGACGGCTCTGGGGCCTACGTCCTGACTTTC. Protein: CASREKDGSGAYVLTF.

This clonotype was found a few times. CDR3 bases: TGTGCCAGCAGCCAAGGGGGGACCAATGAGCAGTTCTTC. This encodes CASSQGGTNEQFF. The chain joins TRBV6-5 to TRBJ2-1; D could derive from TRBD1 or TRBD2 (6 bases each). Germline-derived CDR1 and CDR2 are MNHEY and SVGAGI. Trimming cost V 6 bases and J 6 bases, with 12 bases left between them. The CDR3 sequence is 13 residues long.

This clonotype appeared a few times. The chain links TRBV6-5 to TRBJ1-6; D unclear. Germline values: CDR1 MNHEY, CDR2 SVGAGI. The CDR3 totals 13 residues. Trimming took 5 bases from V and 14 from J, leaving 16 bases between them. CDR3 sequence (DNA): TGTGCCAGCAGTCGTATCAAGGGCGGGGCCCTCCACTTT. The encoded protein is CASSRIKGGALHF.

The rearrangement joins TRBV5-4 to TRBJ1-1; 9 nucleotides agree with TRBD1. The CDR3 covers 17 residues. CDR1 and CDR2 (germline): SGHNT, YYREEE (reference sequence). J lost 5 bases, V lost 4 bases, and 15 bases had no gene match. This chain's CDR3 is CASSEEQGALYGTEAFF. The DNA of the CDR3 is TGTGCCAGCAGCGAAGAACAGGGGGCCCTATATGGGACTGAAGCTTTCTTT.

The table lists this clonotype with a few counts. The rearrangement uses TRBV11-2 and TRBJ2-3; 7 positions agree with TRBD1. J gave up 4 bases and V 5 bases, and 6 bases lay outside the gene matches. Germline V gene data show CDR1 as SGHAT and CDR2 as FQNNGV. The CDR3 has 14 residues. CDR3 sequence: CASSQRTGPDTQYF. In DNA form, the CDR3 reads TGTGCCAGCAGCCAACGGACAGGTCCAGATACGCAGTATTTT.

This clonotype was picked up a small number of times. The J gene is TRBJ1-1, the V gene TRBV12-3 or TRBV12-4; D unresolved. This CDR3 contains 14 residues. V was cut by 6 bases and J by 0 bases, with 11 bases left in between. The CDR3 loop reads CASRVEVVNTEAFF. For the CDR3, the DNA is TGTGCCAGCAGGGTGGAGGTAGTGAACACTGAAGCTTTCTTT.